Sequencing of this T cell receptor beta chain was carried out in a study of patients and donors after allogeneic stem cell transplantation. This CDR3 is 15 amino acids long. V was pared by 6 bases and J by 4 bases, with 9 bases of the junction left unmatched. TCRdb re-derived calls from the RT-PCR reads in MiXCR, one entry per CDR3 protein. Of roughly 180,000 distinct CDR3 sequences detected, roughly 40% appear once; the ten largest clones hold around 35%. This clonotype was seen more than once but under ten times. The TCR originated in a human donor who was either an allogeneic HSCT recipient or a stem cell or donor lymphocyte infusion donor (not recorded which). It is not recorded whose cells these are; they may come from a transplant donor. This chain uses TRBV12-3 or TRBV12-4 with TRBJ1-2; 9 bases are a match to TRBD1. Source material: blood, either unsorted or a sorted T cell fraction (not recorded which). This CDR3 reads CASSPRTGAGYGYTF. The CDR3, as DNA: TGTGCCAGCAGCCCCCGGACAGGGGCTGGCTATGGCTACACCTTC.